This T cell receptor beta chain was sequenced during a study of cytomegalovirus exposure and HLA in healthy donors. The PCR contained 60 Vbeta and 13 Jbeta primers. Produced via immunoSEQ multiplex PCR; TCRdb's table is partial and in-frame only. The data show about 160,000 clones, with just under 80% seen just once and around 1.3% held by the top ten. This clone appeared once. V lost 5 bases and J 7 bases, leaving 6 bases between the germline ends. The CDR3 has 12 amino acids. CDR1 and CDR2 from the germline V gene are LNHDA and SQIVND (reference sequence). The sample consisted of PBMCs. The sequence derives from a woman in her forties or fifties in good health and CMV-seronegative. This chain links TRBV19 with TRBJ1-6, with D uncertain. CDR3 loop: CASSFTNSPLHF. The CDR3 DNA is TGTGCCAGTAGTTTCACAAATTCACCCCTCCACTTT.